This T cell receptor (beta chain) was identified during a study of metastatic and nonmetastatic thyroid tumors. No patient received treatment before thyroid surgery. The CDR3 covers 14 residues. Germline V gene data show CDR1 as SGHRS and CDR2 as YFSETQ. The sample holds one count of this clone. The junction and the germline gene differ at one end; a read error may be behind it. TCRdb re-analyzed the PCR reads through MiXCR. The profile shows roughly 48,000 clones, 22% of them singletons. The TCR comes from a male donor with papillary thyroid cancer or a benign thyroid nodule (not recorded which). Some clones in this sample may be carry-over from other donors' samples. Sequencing was done on a sample of blood. The rearrangement joins TRBV5-1 to TRBJ2-3; possible D gene TRBD2, 6 bases. CDR3 nucleotide sequence: TGTGCCGGCAGCCCGGGGACTAGCACAGATACGCAGTATTTT. Residues: CAGSPGTSTDTQYF.